The 29 T cell receptor beta chains listed next were all sequenced from one sample in a study of response to subunit inactivated influenza vaccine (dated by TCRdb to the late 2010s). The library was produced with RT-PCR. For sequencing, an Illumina HiSeq 2500 was employed. The public reads were reanalyzed by TCRdb: fastp trimming at Q25, MiXCR alignment, in-frame beta chains only. Every distinct CDR3 protein forms one entry, paired with its most common genes and DNA. The table for this sample lists fewer than 650,000 distinct CDR3 sequences; over 10% of them were counted only once. The top ten constitute 13% of the sample. The intended sense of this specimen's time point label: 45 days after influenza vaccine administration. Specimen: PBMCs from blood, collected 45 days after vaccination. The receptors here all came from a man in his fifties or sixties who received an inactivated influenza vaccine. Donor details come from another sample of the same person, matched by shared clones.

J is TRBJ2-7 and V is TRBV7-3; TRBD2 matches at 9 bases. The CDR3 spans 15 residues. Germline lookup yields CDR1 SGHTA and CDR2 FQGTGA. V was clipped by 2 bases and J by 2 bases; unmatched bases: 4. The CDR3 here is CASSLQAGGAYEQYF. DNA for the CDR3: TGTGCCAGCAGCTTACAAGCGGGAGGTGCCTACGAGCAGTACTTC.

V and J are TRBV6-1 and TRBJ2-5; D may be TRBD2 (6 bases). Germline V CDR1 and CDR2: MNHNS, SASEGT. With 6 bases removed from V and 2 bases from J, the gap between germline ends came to 16 bases. The length of the CDR3 is 15 residues. The CDR3 DNA reads as TGTGCCAGCAGCCCTATCCGGGCGGGGCAAGAGACCCAGTACTTC. Encoded protein: CASSPIRAGQETQYF.

V is TRBV6-1 and J is TRBJ1-1; no clear D gene. The germline gives CDR1 MNHNS, CDR2 SASEGT. V lost 2 bases, J lost 5 bases, and 6 bases lay in between. The CDR3 length is 12 residues. CDR3 loop: CASSETWTEAFF. In DNA, the CDR3 is TGTGCCAGCAGTGAAACGTGGACTGAAGCTTTCTTT.

The chain joins TRBV12-3 or TRBV12-4 to TRBJ1-1, with D hard to call. This CDR3 comprises 14 residues. V gave up 6 bases and J gave up 1 base, with 12 bases separating them. CDR3 in amino acids: CASRQNPGNTEAFF. CDR3 sequence (DNA): TGTGCCAGCAGACAAAACCCAGGGAACACTGAAGCTTTCTTT.

This clonotype was detected only a few times. This chain uses TRBV7-9 with TRBJ2-5, with a tentative D call TRBD2 (6 bases). CDR1 is SEHNR and CDR2 is FQNEAQ in the germline V gene (reference sequence). Trimming pared 1 base from V and 5 bases from J, leaving 14 bases between. CDR3 length: 15 amino acids. The CDR3 DNA sequence: TGTGCCAGCAGCTTAGAAGTCGGGAGCTTGGAGACCCAGTACTTC. Encoded protein: CASSLEVGSLETQYF.

CDR3 sequence (DNA): TGTGCCAGCAGTTTAGCGTCGGGGACGGCCTATGGCTACACCTTC. Its protein product is CASSLASGTAYGYTF. The chain combines TRBV12-3 or TRBV12-4 with TRBJ1-2, with a weak D call TRBD1 (5 bases). V was clipped by 0 bases and J by 4 bases, with 12 bases between them. This CDR3 has 15 amino acids.

At least ten counts were recorded for this clonotype. The chain links TRBV20-1 to TRBJ2-7, with unresolved D. Trimming took off 0 bases at V and 3 bases at J, with 9 bases between the two ends. Germline values: CDR1 DFQATT, CDR2 SNEGSKA (reference sequence). The CDR3 covers 13 residues. CDR3 residues: CSARDRHNYEQYF. CDR3 coding DNA: TGCAGTGCTAGAGATCGGCATAACTACGAGCAGTACTTC.

The chain is built from TRBV7-9 and TRBJ1-1; D perhaps matches TRBD1 (6 bases). This CDR3 contains 16 residues. Trimming left V 2 bases short and J 1 base short, with 14 bases between. Germline CDR1 is SEHNR and CDR2 is FQNEAQ (reference sequence). The CDR3 spells CASSLWGRGPNTEAFF. As DNA, the CDR3 is TGTGCCAGCAGCTTATGGGGCCGGGGGCCGAACACTGAAGCTTTCTTT.

The rearrangement links TRBV20-1 to TRBJ2-7; D unresolved. The germline gives CDR1 DFQATT, CDR2 SNEGSKA (reference sequence). This CDR3 has 14 amino acids. Trimming left V 1 base short and J 6 bases short, with 16 bases between. The CDR3, as DNA: TGCAGTGCTAGAGTGAAGTTACGGTTGTCCGAGCAGTACTTC. It codes for CSARVKLRLSEQYF.

This clonotype was seen a few times. The chain employs TRBV7-2 and TRBJ2-3; D is possibly TRBD2 (7 bases). The CDR3 has 15 residues. Trimming removed 4 bases from V and 4 bases from J, with 15 bases in between. From germline, CDR1 is SGHTA and CDR2 FQGNSA. The CDR3 sequence is CASSSPGGPSDTQYF. CDR3 sequence (DNA): TGTGCCAGCAGCTCCCCGGGGGGCCCATCAGATACGCAGTATTTT.

In DNA form, the CDR3 reads TGTGCCAGCAGCAGACAGGGGACCTCCTACAATGAGCAGTTCTTC. Translation gives CASSRQGTSYNEQFF. The chain recombines TRBV11-2 with TRBJ2-1, with 8 bases aligning to TRBD1. The CDR3 runs to 15 residues. Per germline, CDR1 SGHAT and CDR2 FQNNGV. J gave up 0 bases and V 5 bases, and 3 bases lay outside the gene matches.

This clonotype was seen ten or more times. V usage is TRBV20-1 and J usage is TRBJ2-5; TRBD2 agrees at 11 bases. V was pared by 6 bases and J by 2 bases, with 8 bases of the junction left unmatched. There are 15 residues in the CDR3. CDR1 and CDR2 (germline): DFQATT, SNEGSKA (reference sequence). The CDR3 protein is CSAHPLAGGQETQYF. CDR3 nucleotides: TGCAGTGCCCACCCCTTAGCGGGGGGGCAAGAGACCCAGTACTTC.

This clonotype was observed a handful of times. The V and J genes are TRBV7-9 and TRBJ2-1; 11 bases match TRBD2. This CDR3 has 16 amino acids. Germline trimming cut 4 bases from V and 7 bases from J; bases unmatched to any gene: 9. The germline CDR1 and CDR2 sequences are SEHNR and FQNEAQ (reference sequence). The CDR3 here is CASSYISGRARNEQFF. The CDR3 region has the DNA TGTGCCAGCAGCTATATTAGCGGGAGGGCCAGGAATGAGCAGTTCTTC.

The chain has TRBV27 and TRBJ2-7; 7 bases align to TRBD1. The CDR3 runs 16 residues. V was clipped by 3 bases and J by 0 bases; unmatched bases: 8. Looked up from germline, CDR1 is MNHEY and CDR2 is SMNVEV (reference sequence). CDR3 amino acids: CASSFGPGTDSYEQYF. The CDR3 DNA follows: TGTGCCAGCAGTTTCGGACCCGGGACAGACTCCTACGAGCAGTACTTC.

The rearrangement links TRBV4-2 to TRBJ1-5; TRBD1 agrees at 8 bases. This CDR3 contains 17 residues. V shed 0 bases and J 5 bases; nucleotides not matched to a gene: 9. CDR1 and CDR2 (germline): LGHNA, YNFKEQ. CDR3 sequence reads: CASSQERTGRADQPQHF. The CDR3, as DNA: TGTGCCAGCAGCCAAGAAAGGACAGGGAGGGCGGATCAGCCCCAGCATTTT.

This clonotype showed up many times. The genes are TRBV5-1 and TRBJ1-1; 10 bases line up with TRBD1. In germline, CDR1 is SGHRS, CDR2 YFSETQ. V shed 7 bases and J 8 bases; nucleotides not matched to a gene: 8. The CDR3 has 13 residues. The CDR3 sequence: CASHPRDRGEAFF. In DNA form, the CDR3 reads TGCGCCAGCCACCCCAGGGACAGGGGAGAAGCTTTCTTT.

V is TRBV20-1 and J is TRBJ1-5; weak D call: TRBD1 (5 bases). V lost 2 bases and J 4 bases, leaving 12 bases between the germline ends. Germline V gene data show CDR1 as DFQATT and CDR2 as SNEGSKA (reference sequence). The CDR3 runs to 14 residues. In nucleotides, the CDR3 is TGCAGTGCTAGAAGGGGAAGTCGGAATCAGCCCCAGCATTTT. Amino acid sequence: CSARRGSRNQPQHF.

This clonotype was detected only a few times. J is TRBJ2-7 and V is TRBV20-1; D possibly uses TRBD1 or TRBD2 (5 bases each). Germline loops: CDR1 DFQATT, CDR2 SNEGSKA (reference sequence). V was shortened by 5 bases and J by 3 bases, with 14 bases between the two germline ends. CDR3 length equals 13 residues. CDR3 region: CSAGGGSLYEQYF. Written as DNA, the CDR3 is TGCAGTGCTGGTGGGGGATCTCTCTACGAGCAGTACTTC.

The table lists this clonotype with a count of one. A much larger clone differs from this one at a single base, so this may be a read error. The chain has TRBV12-3 or TRBV12-4 and TRBJ2-3, with 8 bases fitting TRBD2. The length of the CDR3 is 15 residues. DNA for the CDR3: TGTGCCAGCAGTTTAGTCGGGGGGGCGTCGGATACGCACTATTTT. Amino acid sequence: CASSLVGGASDTHYF.

This clonotype showed up just a few times. The chain carries TRBV7-2 and TRBJ2-3, with D perhaps assigned TRBD1 or TRBD2 (7 bases each). The V end was cut by 8 bases, the J end by 3 bases, with 12 bases between. The CDR3 covers 13 residues. CDR1 and CDR2 from the germline V gene are SGHTA and FQGNSA. The CDR3 spells CASQGGPTDTQYF. CDR3 bases: TGTGCCAGCCAGGGGGGGCCGACAGATACGCAGTATTTT.

The table lists this clonotype with many counts. The chain has TRBV5-1 and TRBJ1-6; D possibly corresponds to TRBD1 (6 bases). CDR1 is SGHRS, CDR2 YFSETQ, per germline. This CDR3 is built from 13 residues. Trimming shortened V by 3 bases and J by 10 bases, and 11 bases separated the two germline ends. As DNA, the CDR3 is TGCGCCAGCAGCTATGCAGGGGAATCACCCCTCCACTTT. This translates into CASSYAGESPLHF. The variable domain in full, completed from reference TRBV5-1 and TRBJ1-6, reads KAGVTQTPRYLIKTRGQQVTLSCSPISGHRSVSWYQQTPGQGLQFLFEYFSETQRNKGNFPGRFSGRQFSNSRSEMNVSTLELGDSALYLCASSYAGESPLHFGNGTRLTVT.

A few counts support this clonotype. The chain joins TRBV6-1 to TRBJ2-3; weak D call: TRBD1 (6 bases). From germline, CDR1 is MNHNS and CDR2 SASEGT. Trimming took 6 bases from V and 2 from J, leaving 15 bases between them. The CDR3 extends over 15 amino acids. The CDR3 bases are TGTGCCAGCAGACGGACAGCCTACTTCACAGATACGCAGTATTTT. Translated: CASRRTAYFTDTQYF.

V and J are TRBV20-1 and TRBJ2-6; no firm D call. The CDR3 runs 14 residues. Per germline, CDR1 DFQATT and CDR2 SNEGSKA (reference sequence). The V end lost 3 bases, the J end lost 0 bases, and 6 bases lay between the germline ends. The CDR3 here is CSASPSSGANVLTF. The DNA of the CDR3 is TGCAGTGCTAGTCCCAGCTCTGGGGCCAACGTCCTGACTTTC.

This clonotype was detected a few times. The rearrangement uses TRBV7-2 and TRBJ2-1, with D perhaps TRBD1 or TRBD2 (6 bases each). Germline V CDR1 and CDR2: SGHTA, FQGNSA. V gave up 9 bases and J gave up 3 bases, with 18 bases separating them. The CDR3 runs 15 residues. As DNA, the CDR3 is TGTGCCAGTAAGGGGGACTCACGACTCTACAATGAGCAGTTCTTC. Protein: CASKGDSRLYNEQFF.

This clonotype has only a few counts. The J gene is TRBJ2-5, the V gene TRBV28; TRBD2 matches at 10 bases. Losses at the gene ends were 8 bases for V and 3 bases for J; bases not matched to a gene: 9. Germline V gene data show CDR1 as MDHEN and CDR2 as SYDVKM. The CDR3 is 15 residues long. In DNA form, the CDR3 reads TGTGCCAGCGGACTCGGCCTAGCGGGAGAAGAGACCCAGTACTTC. This sequence encodes CASGLGLAGEETQYF.

This CDR3 is CSARAFMGLGEKLFF. The CDR3 DNA reads as TGCAGTGCTAGAGCCTTCATGGGACTAGGGGAAAAACTGTTTTTT. The genes are TRBV20-1 and TRBJ1-4; D might be TRBD1 (5 bases). V shed 1 base and J shed 8 bases, with 17 bases lying between them. The germline CDR1 and CDR2 sequences are DFQATT and SNEGSKA (reference sequence). The CDR3 sequence is 15 residues long.

V and J are TRBV6-4 and TRBJ2-3; 8 bases align to TRBD2. Trimming cost V 8 bases and J 3 bases; bases outside gene matches: 10. This CDR3 contains 15 residues. CDR1 is MRHNA and CDR2 is SNTAGT in the germline V gene. This CDR3 is CASGKSGSGTDTQYF. The CDR3 DNA follows: TGTGCCAGCGGGAAAAGCGGGAGCGGGACAGATACGCAGTATTTT.

This chain joins TRBV7-2 and TRBJ2-7; 11 bases agree with TRBD2. Per the germline V gene, CDR1 is SGHTA and CDR2 is FQGNSA. V shed 7 bases, J shed 5 bases, and the junction held 7 bases outside the gene matches. The CDR3 totals 14 residues. For the CDR3, the DNA is TGTGCCAGCAATCTTGGGACTAGCGGCCACGAGCAGTACTTC. As protein: CASNLGTSGHEQYF.

This clonotype appeared a few times. CDR3 sequence: CASSPQGGGADIQYF. The CDR3 nucleotides read TGTGCCAGCAGCCCGCAGGGCGGGGGGGCTGACATTCAGTACTTC. This chain joins TRBV7-2 and TRBJ2-4; 9 bases agree with TRBD2. The V gene end was trimmed by 5 bases and the J gene end by 8 bases; junction bases not matched to a gene: 10. The CDR3 totals 15 residues. Germline values: CDR1 SGHTA, CDR2 FQGNSA.